This T cell receptor (beta chain) was recorded in a study of T-cell memory formation after mild COVID-19. Study in general: Largely, TCR clusters stayed within a single donor. The study, taken as a whole, reports: Largely, contracting CD4+ clones fell within CM and EM, and contracting CD8+ clones within EMRA.

UMIs and sample barcodes were carried by the TCR alpha and TCR beta cDNA libraries that 5'RACE produced using constant-segment primers. TCRdb processed the 5' RACE reads anew with MiXCR; each CDR3 protein has one entry. The sample contains about 110,000 distinct CDR3 sequences, 15% to 20% of which appear only once. This clonotype was seen a few times. What it recognizes is unknown. One junction end does not reproduce the germline sequence, and a read error may be involved. What was sequenced was PBMCs or a T cell subset sorted from them (not recorded which). The origin of this receptor is a man younger than 35 who had mild COVID-19 (a few samples of this study predate the infection). Cell type and time point are not known.

The CDR3 DNA follows: TGTGCCAGCAGTGAAGTAGGGGCTAGCAGAGATACGCAGTATTTT. Protein product: CASSEVGASRDTQYF. This chain uses TRBV6-1 with TRBJ2-3, with D perhaps TRBD1 or TRBD2 (5 bases each). The CDR3 has 15 residues. The germline V gene encodes CDR1 MNHNS and CDR2 SASEGT.